This entry lists 25 T cell receptor beta chains sequenced from one sample in a study of tumor-infiltrating lymphocytes in primary liver carcinoma. Extraction also yielded germline DNA, while blood RNA was obtained from unsorted whole blood. Using a constant-region primer together with ProtoScript II reverse transcriptase, TCR beta cDNA was made from around 0.55 ug of total RNA. Investigators got TCR beta libraries out of three nested multiplex PCR rounds, done with slightly modified ARM-PCR. The first two PCR rounds used TRBV1-TRBV30 forward primers with a C-beta reverse primer, nine to ten cycles each. Each CDR3 protein is one row after TCRdb ran MiXCR on the multiplex PCR reads. The repertoire has 330,000 or so distinct CDR3 sequences, 65% of them found once; the top ten carry about 6.1%. Material for sequencing was peripheral blood. The receptors come from a middle-aged man with primary liver carcinoma and hepatitis B virus infection.

This clonotype appeared once. The rearrangement links TRBV11-2 to TRBJ2-7; TRBD2 aligns across 13 bases. CDR3 length: 18 amino acids. The V segment lost 3 bases and the J segment 4 bases; nucleotides outside the gene matches: 12. Germline assignment: CDR1 SGHAT and CDR2 FQNNGV. The CDR3: CASSFSEGTSGMGYEQYF. The CDR3, as DNA: TGTGCCAGCAGCTTCAGTGAGGGGACTAGCGGGATGGGGTACGAGCAGTACTTC.

This clonotype showed up just a few times. The rearrangement links TRBV30 to TRBJ2-1; D remains ambiguous. V was shortened by 3 bases and J by 4 bases, with 13 bases between the two germline ends. CDR1 and CDR2 (germline): GTSNPN, SVGIG (reference sequence). The CDR3 loop spans 14 amino acids. The CDR3 spells CAWRARVQYNEQFF. Here the CDR3 DNA reads TGTGCCTGGAGGGCCCGGGTACAATACAATGAGCAGTTCTTC.

This clonotype has a count of ten or more. This chain connects TRBV6-5 to TRBJ1-1; D remains unclear. V lost 6 bases, J lost 1 base, and 9 bases lay in between. CDR3 size: 13 residues. CDR1 is MNHEY, CDR2 SVGAGI, per germline. CDR3 bases: TGTGCCAGCAGCCGCAGGTGGAACACTGAAGCTTTCTTT. It codes for CASSRRWNTEAFF.

V is TRBV11-2 and J is TRBJ2-7, with D perhaps TRBD2 (5 bases). V was trimmed by 4 bases and J by 2 bases, leaving 9 bases between them. The germline V gene has CDR1 SGHAT and CDR2 FQNNGV. This CDR3 is built from 13 residues. CDR3 sequence (DNA): TGTGCCAGCAGCTCAGCGGTTACCTACGAGCAGTACTTC. This gives the protein CASSSAVTYEQYF. The whole variable domain, filled in from reference TRBV11-2 and TRBJ2-7, reads EAGVAQSPRYKIIEKRQSVAFWCNPISGHATLYWYQQILGQGPKLLIQFQNNGVVDDSQLPKDRFSAERLKGVDSTLKIQPAKLEDSAVYLCASSSAVTYEQYFGPGTRLTVT.

There are a few counts of this clonotype. This chain joins TRBV6-1 and TRBJ2-7; a weak D match, TRBD2 (6 bases). V dropped 10 bases and J dropped 7 bases, with 23 bases sitting between them. Germline-derived CDR1 and CDR2 are MNHNS and SASEGT. CDR3 length: 14 residues. The DNA for the CDR3 is TGTGCCACCCTAATCCGGGACTGGGCGAAGGAGCAGTACTTC. Translation gives CATLIRDWAKEQYF.

Note on this clonotype: A read error is likely, as this CDR3 ends without the conserved phenylalanine or tryptophan. The rearrangement links TRBV11-2 to TRBJ2-7, with 7 bases identical to TRBD1. Germline V lookup: CDR1 SGHAT, CDR2 FQNNGV. This CDR3 contains 18 residues. V shed 2 bases and J 3 bases; nucleotides not matched to a gene: 16. The CDR3 region has the DNA TGTGCCAGCAGCTTAAACCCCAGACAGGGAGCGTCGGTCTACGAGCAGTACTCC. Translated, it gives CASSLNPRQGASVYEQYS.

As for this clonotype: Compared with germline, one end of the junction differs, possibly owing to a read error. CDR3 amino acids: CVSSYVANVQFF. As DNA, the CDR3 is TGTGTCAGCAGTTACGTGGCGAATGTGCAGTTCTTC. The chain uses TRBV6-6 and TRBJ2-1; D uncertain. There are 12 residues in the CDR3. Germline lookup yields CDR1 MNHNY and CDR2 SVGAGI (reference sequence).

This clonotype appeared many times. The chain is built from TRBV4-3 and TRBJ2-1; D unclear. The V end lost 0 bases, the J end lost 5 bases, and 11 bases lay between the germline ends. Germline CDR1 reads LGHNA; CDR2 reads YSLEER. CDR3 length equals 15 residues. CDR3 residues: CASSQDGRPNNEQFF. The CDR3 DNA sequence: TGCGCCAGCAGCCAAGATGGAAGGCCGAACAATGAGCAGTTCTTC.

This clonotype was observed once. V gene TRBV6-5 combines with J gene TRBJ1-3, with D maybe TRBD1 (5 bases). V was clipped by 6 bases and J by 5 bases, with 14 bases between them. Per the germline V gene, CDR1 is MNHEY and CDR2 is SVGAGI. This CDR3 is built from 14 residues. CDR3 sequence reads: CASRSRATRNTIYF. The DNA for the CDR3 is TGTGCCAGCAGGAGCAGGGCGACTCGAAACACCATATATTTT.

As to this clonotype: This may come from a read error, since a much larger clone is one base off. The chain carries TRBV10-3 and TRBJ1-1; the D is unclear. CDR1 and CDR2 from the germline V gene are ENHRY and SYGVKD. The CDR3 spans 15 residues. CDR3 loop: CAISEVVRTNTEALF. DNA of the CDR3: TGTGCCATCAGTGAAGTCGTCAGGACGAACACTGAAGCTCTCTTT.

Regarding this clonotype: The junction departs from the called germline gene at one end, perhaps through a read error. The chain carries TRBV12-3 or TRBV12-4 and TRBJ2-5; 8 nucleotides align to TRBD1. The CDR3 runs 14 residues. CDR3 DNA: TGTGCCAGCAGTTTCGACAGGGGAACAGAGACTCAGTACTTC. This codes for CASSFDRGTETQYF.

On this clonotype itself: A junction end diverges from the germline sequence, so it may reflect a read error. The CDR3 region is CASSEGVNRAQYF. The CDR3 DNA is TGTGCAAGCAGTGAAGGTGTGAACCGGGCCCAGTACTTC. V usage is TRBV6-1 and J usage is TRBJ2-5; no clear D. CDR1 and CDR2 (germline): MNHNS, SASEGT. The CDR3 length is 13 residues.

To note about this clonotype: This likely comes from a read error, as the CDR3 has no conserved phenylalanine or tryptophan at its end. The CDR3 reads CASSYLIRGPKAPYEQYL. CDR3 bases: TGTGCCAGCAGTTACCTCATACGTGGGCCAAAAGCGCCCTACGAGCAGTACCTC. This chain links TRBV6-6 with TRBJ2-7; the D is unclear. The CDR3 loop spans 18 amino acids. The V end lost 2 bases, the J end lost 2 bases, and 22 bases lay between the germline ends. Germline CDR1 reads MNHNY; CDR2 reads SVGAGI (reference sequence).

As to this clonotype: The missing conserved phenylalanine or tryptophan at the end of this CDR3 makes a read error likely. This rearrangement joins TRBV11-3 to TRBJ1-5; D ambiguous. V dropped 5 bases and J dropped 3 bases, with 11 bases sitting between them. In germline, CDR1 is SGHNT, CDR2 YENEEA. The CDR3 is made up of 14 amino acids. The CDR3 DNA reads as TGTGCCAGCAGCCAGAGAGGGCCCAATCAGCCCCAGCATCTT. This codes for CASSQRGPNQPQHL.

The rearrangement links TRBV4-1 to TRBJ2-3; the match to TRBD1 covers 8 bases. V shed 1 base, J shed 2 bases, and the junction held 8 bases outside the gene matches. CDR1 and CDR2 from the germline V gene are MGHRA and YSYEKL. The CDR3 consists of 17 residues. As DNA, the CDR3 is TGCGCCAGCAGCCAAGGAGGGGGGACAGGTAACACAGATACGCAGTATTTT. Translating gives CASSQGGGTGNTDTQYF.

This clonotype was seen a handful of times. The rearrangement links TRBV10-1 to TRBJ2-1; D gene unclear. The CDR3 runs to 11 residues. The V gene lost 8 bases and the J gene lost 5 bases, with 7 bases spanning the gap. Germline values: CDR1 WNHNN, CDR2 SYGVQD (reference sequence). In DNA, the CDR3 is TGCGCCAGCGGGATTAACAATGAGCAGTTCTTC. This gives the protein CASGINNEQFF.

V is TRBV28 and J is TRBJ1-2, with 8 nucleotides matching TRBD1. Germline values: CDR1 MDHEN, CDR2 SYDVKM. This CDR3 comprises 15 residues. V gave up 7 bases and J gave up 8 bases; unmatched junction bases: 15. CDR3 coding DNA: TGTGCCAGCACCACCCGGACAGGGTCGGAGGGAGGCTACACCTTC. Its translation is CASTTRTGSEGGYTF.

A remark on this clonotype: A read error may be the cause here, since a much bigger clone is one base away. V usage is TRBV12-3 or TRBV12-4 and J usage is TRBJ1-1, with D possibly TRBD1 on 5 matching bases. The CDR3 extends over 15 amino acids. Trimming left V 7 bases short and J 2 bases short, with 17 bases between. In DNA form, the CDR3 reads TGTGCCAGCACAAAGACCGGACATACTAACACTGAAGCTTTCTTT. This gives the protein CASTKTGHTNTEAFF.

A remark on this clonotype: A clone one base away is much larger, so this may be a read error. The chain is built from TRBV23-1 and TRBJ2-4; D is ambiguous. TRBV23-1 is an ORF; its function is uncertain. CDR3 size: 16 residues. Written as DNA, the CDR3 is TGCACCAGCAGTCAATCGATTAGTGGAGCCAAAAACATTCAGTACTTC. Its protein is CTSSQSISGAKNIQYF.

This clonotype was seen a single time. No conserved phenylalanine or tryptophan is present at the end of the CDR3, so a read error is the likely explanation. The rearrangement uses TRBV4-2 and TRBJ2-7; weak D call: TRBD2 (6 bases). The CDR3 has 15 residues. CDR1 LGHNA and CDR2 YNFKEQ come from the germline V gene. V lost 4 bases and J lost 5, with 18 bases in between. The CDR3 coding sequence is TGTGCCAGCAGCCTAGACCTGCAGGCGGGAAACGAGCAGTACTTA. This encodes CASSLDLQAGNEQYL.

In its sample, this clonotype was seen many times. The rearrangement links TRBV11-2 to TRBJ2-6; TRBD1 agrees at 7 bases. V gave up 6 bases and J gave up 0 bases; unmatched junction bases: 11. This CDR3 comprises 18 residues. The germline V gene encodes CDR1 SGHAT and CDR2 FQNNGV. CDR3 nucleotide sequence: TGTGCCAGCAGTTATAGGGGGACAGCCAGCTCTGGGGCCAACGTCCTGACTTTC. As protein: CASSYRGTASSGANVLTF.

This clonotype was seen at least ten times. The chain recombines TRBV14 with TRBJ2-7; 9 bases line up with TRBD2. Germline CDR1 is SGHDN and CDR2 is FVKESK. The V gene end was trimmed by 4 bases and the J gene end by 4 bases; junction bases not matched to a gene: 11. This CDR3 is built from 16 residues. CDR3 amino acids: CASSPGGLAGNYEQYF. DNA of the CDR3: TGTGCCAGCAGCCCCGGTGGGCTAGCGGGAAATTACGAGCAGTACTTC.

Regarding this clonotype: An end of the junction differs from the germline gene, which may be a read error. The chain is built from TRBV10-2 and TRBJ2-3; D gene uncertain. The CDR3 totals 11 residues. Germline V gene data show CDR1 as WSHSY and CDR2 as SAAADI. The CDR3 protein is CDSKLFDTQYF. CDR3 coding DNA: TGCGACAGCAAACTTTTCGATACGCAGTATTTT.

Remarks on this clonotype: At one end, the junction sequence differs from germline, possibly due to a read error. The V and J genes are TRBV11-2 and TRBJ1-6, with a tentative D call TRBD1 (6 bases). The CDR3 covers 16 residues. The germline gives CDR1 SGHAT, CDR2 FQNNGV. The CDR3 is CASSQGLNSYNSPLRF. The CDR3 DNA reads as TGTGCCAGCAGCCAGGGGTTAAACTCCTATAATTCACCCCTCCGCTTT.

The V and J genes are TRBV12-3 or TRBV12-4 and TRBJ2-2; D is ambiguous. This CDR3 is built from 13 residues. The V and J ends lost 7 bases and 4 bases respectively, with 10 bases between them. The DNA of the CDR3 is TGTGCCAGCAACTTAGTCGCCACCGGGGAGCTGTTTTTT. Residues: CASNLVATGELFF.